The rows below give T cell receptor beta chains drawn from one sample of a study of shared clonotypes between healthy human individuals. TCRdb keeps only in-frame clones here, not all; method: immunoSEQ multiplex PCR. The sample shows hundreds of thousands of clones, approximately 73% of them seen only once. Material for sequencing was memory CD4+ T cells sorted from blood. Receptors were obtained from a woman aged 25 to 45 in good health. Both conserved end residues are part of each CDR3. The D gene is left open where the match is weak. Part of the rows lack a size; the others show once, few, many or a class for expanded clones.

clone_size,d_call,j_call,v_call,cdr3_nt,cdr3_aa
.,.,TRBJ1-1,TRBV18,TGTGCCAGCTCACCGGGCCCTGGAGGGATCACTGAAGCTTTCTTT,CASSPGPGGITEAFF
.,.,TRBJ1-3,TRBV19,TGTGCCAGTCATTGGGGCGCGGGGGCTGGAAACACCATATATTTT,CASHWGAGAGNTIYF
.,.,TRBJ2-3,TRBV10-1,TGCGCCAGCAGTGAGGGGGGTTACACAGATACGCAGTATTTT,CASSEGGYTDTQYF
few,TRBD2,TRBJ2-3,TRBV5-1,TGCGCCAGCAGCTTGGCCGGGACTAGCGGGATGACAGATACGCAGTATTTT,CASSLAGTSGMTDTQYF
.,.,TRBJ2-7,TRBV6-6,TGTGCCAGCAGTTACTCGAGCGGGCCGTACGAGCAGTACTTC,CASSYSSGPYEQYF
few,.,TRBJ2-3,TRBV4-2,TGTGCCAGCAGCCGGACGGGGAGCACAGATACGCAGTATTTT,CASSRTGSTDTQYF
.,.,TRBJ2-7,TRBV6-1,TGTGCCAGCAGTCTCTTCGTTCTCGAGCAGTACTTC,CASSLFVLEQYF
.,.,TRBJ2-1,TRBV4-2,TGTGCCAGCAGCCAAGCAGGTACCAATGAGCAGTTCTTC,CASSQAGTNEQFF
.,.,TRBJ2-2,TRBV6-1,TGTGCCAGCAGACCCACAAACCACGGAACAAGGGAGCTGTTTTTT,CASRPTNHGTRELFF
.,.,TRBJ1-2,TRBV19,TGTGCCAGTAGTATGGGGTGGGCAGCTAACTATGGCTACACCTTC,CASSMGWAANYGYTF
.,.,TRBJ1-2,TRBV28,TGTGCCAGCAGTTTAGCGTCGTCGGGAGGCGGCAACTATGGCTACACCTTC,CASSLASSGGGNYGYTF
.,TRBD1,TRBJ1-1,TRBV19,TGTGCCAGTAGTACCAGGGGGCACCGGGGGACTGAAGCTTTCTTT,CASSTRGHRGTEAFF
.,TRBD1,TRBJ1-1,TRBV5-1,TGCGCCAGCAGCTCCGGACAGGTCACTGAAGCTTTCTTT,CASSSGQVTEAFF
once,TRBD1,TRBJ1-1,TRBV6-1,TGTGCCAGCACCCTAAGACAGGGAAACACTGAAGCTTTCTTT,CASTLRQGNTEAFF
.,TRBD1,TRBJ1-1,TRBV27,TGTGCCAGCAGTTCCTGGACAGGGTTGAACACTGAAGCTTTCTTT,CASSSWTGLNTEAFF
.,TRBD2,TRBJ2-7,TRBV30,TGTGCCTGGAGCGGTTGGGGGGGTGCGCAGTACTTC,CAWSGWGGAQYF
.,.,TRBJ1-1,TRBV9,TGTGCCAGCAGCCCGCGTTTACAGGTGAACACTGAAGCTTTCTTT,CASSPRLQVNTEAFF
.,.,TRBJ2-1,TRBV4-2,TGTGCCAGCAGCCAAGGGTATGAGCAGTTCTTC,CASSQGYEQFF
.,.,TRBJ1-3,TRBV13,TGTGCCAGCAGCTTATACCTCGGGGAGGGTAGCACTTCTCGTGGAAACACCATATATTTT,CASSLYLGEGSTSRGNTIYF
once,.,TRBJ2-3,TRBV7-2,TGTGCCAGCAGCCTTTATACGCAGTATTTT,CASSLYTQYF
once,.,TRBJ1-1,TRBV27,TGTGCCAGCAGTTCCCCCTACACTGAAGCTTTCTTT,CASSSPYTEAFF
.,.,TRBJ1-4,TRBV19,TGTGCCAGTAGTTCCAGCCAGCGACGGAGAGGTGAGAAACTGTTTTTT,CASSSSQRRRGEKLFF
.,.,TRBJ1-2,TRBV9,TGTGCCAGCAGCGTCTCGGGGGAAAACTATGGCTACACCTTC,CASSVSGENYGYTF
.,TRBD2,TRBJ2-1,TRBV19,TGTGCCAGTAGTATGGCGGGAGGGTCCTACAATGAGCAGTTCTTC,CASSMAGGSYNEQFF
.,TRBD2,TRBJ2-7,TRBV7-9,TGTGCCAGCAGCTTCGAGGGACTAGCCTACGAGCAGTACTTC,CASSFEGLAYEQYF
.,TRBD1,TRBJ1-1,TRBV30,TGTGCCTGGAGTAGGGGGCAAGCTTTCTTT,CAWSRGQAFF